Below are 15 T cell receptor beta chains sequenced from a single sample in a study of siplizumab effects on memory and regulatory T cells. Sequenced by immunoSEQ multiplex PCR; TCRdb stores in-frame clones only, minus some. The table includes 55,000 to 80,000 clones, about 80% detected once. Sequenced: memory CD4+ T cells sorted from blood. The receptors were sampled from a human donor in good health.

The gene calls are TRBV5-4 and TRBJ1-2; D gene uncertain. This CDR3 spans 16 amino acids. CDR1 and CDR2 from the germline V gene are SGHNT and YYREEE (reference sequence). V lost 1 base and J lost 3, with 16 bases in between. The CDR3 sequence is CASSLPPGRSYYGYTF. The CDR3 nucleotides read TGTGCCAGCAGCTTGCCCCCGGGAAGGTCTTACTATGGCTACACCTTC.

The rearrangement joins TRBV18 to TRBJ1-2; D remains ambiguous. V lost 2 bases and J lost 4, with 17 bases in between. Germline-derived CDR1 and CDR2 are KGHSH and LQKENI. The CDR3 runs to 16 residues. CDR3 sequence: CASSPDGLYSAYGYTF. The CDR3 nucleotides are TGTGCCAGCTCACCAGACGGTCTATATTCGGCCTATGGCTACACCTTC.

The chain joins TRBV29-1 to TRBJ2-1; 9 nucleotides match TRBD2. V was pared by 7 bases and J by 6 bases, with 10 bases of the junction left unmatched. Germline V lookup: CDR1 SQVTM, CDR2 ANQGSEA. The CDR3 sequence is 14 residues long. CDR3 in amino acids: CSATSSGGPNEQFF. In DNA, the CDR3 is TGCAGCGCCACCAGTAGCGGGGGCCCCAATGAGCAGTTCTTC.

V is TRBV2 and J is TRBJ1-4; possibly TRBD1 for D (5 bases). There are 15 residues in the CDR3. Between the trimmed V and J ends, which lost 4 bases and 5 bases, there was a span of 14 bases. The germline CDR1 and CDR2 sequences are SNHLY and FYNNEI. The DNA for the CDR3 is TGTGCCAGCAGTGCTTTAGGGACGGAGAATGAAAAACTGTTTTTT. It is translated as CASSALGTENEKLFF. The full variable domain, rest sourced from reference TRBV2 and TRBJ1-4, is EPEVTQTPSHQVTQMGQEVILRCVPISNHLYFYWYRQILGQKVEFLVSFYNNEISEKSEIFDDQFSVERPDGSNFTLKIRSTKLEDSAMYFCASSALGTENEKLFFGSGTQLSVL.

The genes are TRBV6-1 and TRBJ1-2; D is undetermined. The CDR3 contains 15 residues. Germline CDR1 reads MNHNS; CDR2 reads SASEGT. Trimming stripped 1 base from V and 0 bases from J, with 9 bases between. The CDR3 nucleotides read TGTGCCAGCAGTGAAGGCGGAATAGCTAACTATGGCTACACCTTC. This sequence encodes CASSEGGIANYGYTF.

The J gene is TRBJ2-1, the V gene TRBV7-2; D is undetermined. Trimming shortened V by 5 bases and J by 3 bases, and 5 bases separated the two germline ends. CDR1 SGHTA and CDR2 FQGNSA come from the germline V gene. CDR3 length: 12 amino acids. In DNA form, the CDR3 reads TGTGCCAGCAGCATTGACTACAATGAGCAGTTCTTC. This translates into CASSIDYNEQFF. Together with reference TRBV7-2 and TRBJ2-1, the CDR3 gives the full variable domain: GAGVSQSPSNKVTEKGKDVELRCDPISGHTALYWYRQSLGQGLEFLIYFQGNSAPDKSGLPSDRFSAERTGGSVSTLTIQRTQQEDSAVYLCASSIDYNEQFFGPGTRLTVL.

This chain links TRBV27 with TRBJ1-5, with 12 nucleotides matching TRBD1. The length of the CDR3 is 15 residues. Unmatched junction bases numbered 4, after V lost 4 bases and J lost 6 bases. Germline V gene sequence: CDR1 MNHEY, CDR2 SMNVEV (reference sequence). The CDR3 protein is CASSSRDRGLQPQHF. Written as DNA, the CDR3 is TGTGCCAGCAGTTCCCGGGACAGGGGGCTTCAGCCCCAGCATTTT.

This chain connects TRBV9 to TRBJ1-5, with a weak D call TRBD1 (6 bases). The CDR3 extends over 15 amino acids. The ends were cut back, 3 bases at V and 1 base at J, with 11 bases in the middle. Germline V CDR1 and CDR2: SGDLS, YYNGEE. CDR3 bases: TGTGCCAGCAGCGGCGAAGGGACAAGCAATCAGCCCCAGCATTTT. Translated: CASSGEGTSNQPQHF.

The V and J genes are TRBV27 and TRBJ2-2, with 8 bases aligning to TRBD1. J was trimmed by 7 bases and V by 6 bases; bases with no gene match: 10. Germline V gene sequence: CDR1 MNHEY, CDR2 SMNVEV (reference sequence). This CDR3 has 15 amino acids. CDR3 sequence: CASRPKTGVGGELFF. The CDR3 DNA reads TGTGCCAGCAGACCAAAGACAGGGGTGGGCGGGGAGCTGTTTTTT.

This chain links TRBV6-5 with TRBJ2-1, with D possibly TRBD2 on 7 matching bases. CDR3 length: 13 amino acids. Trimming cost V 2 bases and J 9 bases, with 11 bases left between them. Per germline, CDR1 MNHEY and CDR2 SVGAGI. CDR3 in DNA: TGTGCCAGCAGTTACGGGGGGGCGGGTGAGCAGTTCTTC. Translated, it gives CASSYGGAGEQFF.

The sample holds a few counts of this clone. The chain joins TRBV9 to TRBJ2-5, with 7 positions matching TRBD1. The V and J ends lost 3 bases and 2 bases, in that order; junction bases with no gene match: 4. Germline V gene lookup returns CDR1 SGDLS and CDR2 YYNGEE. The CDR3 extends over 14 amino acids. The CDR3 is CASSEGQLQETQYF. CDR3 in DNA: TGTGCCAGCAGCGAGGGACAGTTACAAGAGACCCAGTACTTC.

This chain joins TRBV7-3 and TRBJ2-3; possibly TRBD2 for D (6 bases). CDR3 length equals 12 residues. The V and J ends lost 5 bases and 14 bases respectively, with 17 bases between them. CDR1 is SGHTA and CDR2 is FQGTGA in the germline V gene. CDR3 sequence reads: CASSQDGGDRYF. CDR3 nucleotide sequence: TGTGCCAGCAGCCAAGACGGGGGAGATCGGTATTTT.

The chain is built from TRBV28 and TRBJ1-1; D remains ambiguous. CDR1 and CDR2 from the germline V gene are MDHEN and SYDVKM. CDR3 length: 15 amino acids. Trimming shortened V by 8 bases and J by 1 base, and 17 bases separated the two germline ends. CDR3 DNA: TGTGCCAGCCTCCCCCCTTCTGGACGGAACACTGAAGCTTTCTTT. Translation gives CASLPPSGRNTEAFF. Based on the CDR3 plus reference TRBV28 and TRBJ1-1, the full variable domain is DVKVTQSSRYLVKRTGEKVFLECVQDMDHENMFWYRQDPGLGLRLIYFSYDVKMKEKGDIPEGYSVSREKKERFSLILESASTNQTSMYLCASLPPSGRNTEAFFGQGTRLTVV.

This clone has more than one count but fewer than ten. The V call is TRBV28, the J call TRBJ2-3, with D unclear. The CDR3 is made up of 13 amino acids. Germline assignment: CDR1 MDHEN and CDR2 SYDVKM. V was shortened by 2 bases and J by 1 base, with 4 bases between the two germline ends. The CDR3 sequence: CASSLDGTDTQYF. The CDR3 nucleotides are TGTGCCAGCAGTTTAGACGGCACAGATACGCAGTATTTT.

J is TRBJ2-3 and V is TRBV7-3; no firm D call. Germline CDR1 reads SGHTA; CDR2 reads FQGTGA. The CDR3 covers 12 residues. Trimming took 4 bases from V and 4 from J, leaving 6 bases between them. CDR3 coding DNA: TGTGCCAGCAGCTCAGGATCAGATACGCAGTATTTT. Translated, it gives CASSSGSDTQYF. The variable domain in full, with the rest retrieved from reference TRBV7-3 and TRBJ2-3, is GAGVSQTPSNKVTEKGKYVELRCDPISGHTALYWYRQSLGQGPEFLIYFQGTGAADDSGLPNDRFFAVRPEGSVSTLKIQRTERGDSAVYLCASSSGSDTQYFGPGTRLTVL.